The T cell receptor beta chain described here comes from a study of radiotherapy plus CTLA-4 blockade in lung cancer. Study-wide context: Objective responses were documented in around a sixth of patients, with disease control in approximately 32%.

Repertoires were generated with immunoSEQ multiplex PCR, while TCRdb's copy carries only in-frame clones and drops some. The sample yields roughly 53,000 clones, roughly 81% seen once. CDR3 length: 13 residues. Trimming shortened V by 4 bases and J by 5 bases, and 11 bases separated the two germline ends. CDR1 and CDR2 from the germline V gene are SGHTA and FQGNSA. Chemo-refractory metastatic non-small-cell lung cancer patients received focal radiation with ipilimumab CTLA-4 blockade. J is TRBJ1-2 and V is TRBV7-2; D gene ambiguous. The sequencing used peripheral blood, collected from a patient treated with radiotherapy plus ipilimumab. The sequence was obtained from a human donor with non-small cell lung cancer whose response to radiotherapy plus ipilimumab could not be evaluated. CDR3 nucleotide sequence: TGTGCCAGCAGCTCCGGGTCGGTATATGGCTACACCTTC. The encoded protein is CASSSGSVYGYTF. Full variable domain (outside the CDR3, taken from reference TRBV7-2 and TRBJ1-2): GAGVSQSPSNKVTEKGKDVELRCDPISGHTALYWYRQSLGQGLEFLIYFQGNSAPDKSGLPSDRFSAERTGGSVSTLTIQRTQQEDSAVYLCASSSGSVYGYTFGSGTRLTVV.